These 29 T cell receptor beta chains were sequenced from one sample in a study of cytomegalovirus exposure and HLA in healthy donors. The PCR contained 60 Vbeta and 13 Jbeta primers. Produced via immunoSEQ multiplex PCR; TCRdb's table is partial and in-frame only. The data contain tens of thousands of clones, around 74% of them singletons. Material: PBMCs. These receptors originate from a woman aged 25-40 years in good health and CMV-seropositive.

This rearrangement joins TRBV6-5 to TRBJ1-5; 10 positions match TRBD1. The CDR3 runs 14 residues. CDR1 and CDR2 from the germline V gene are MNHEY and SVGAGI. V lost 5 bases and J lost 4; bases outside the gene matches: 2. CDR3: CASSRTGGNQPQHF. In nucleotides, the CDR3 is TGTGCCAGCAGTCGGACAGGGGGTAATCAGCCCCAGCATTTT.

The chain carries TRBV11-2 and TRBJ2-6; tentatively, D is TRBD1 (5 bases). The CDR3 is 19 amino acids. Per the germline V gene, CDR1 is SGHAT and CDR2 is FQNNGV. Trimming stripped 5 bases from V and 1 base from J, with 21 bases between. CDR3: CASSPAGAGSRSGANVLTF. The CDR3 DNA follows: TGTGCCAGCAGCCCCGCCGGAGCAGGGTCCAGATCTGGGGCCAACGTCCTGACTTTC. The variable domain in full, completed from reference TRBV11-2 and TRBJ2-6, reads EAGVAQSPRYKIIEKRQSVAFWCNPISGHATLYWYQQILGQGPKLLIQFQNNGVVDDSQLPKDRFSAERLKGVDSTLKIQPAKLEDSAVYLCASSPAGAGSRSGANVLTFGAGSRLTVL.

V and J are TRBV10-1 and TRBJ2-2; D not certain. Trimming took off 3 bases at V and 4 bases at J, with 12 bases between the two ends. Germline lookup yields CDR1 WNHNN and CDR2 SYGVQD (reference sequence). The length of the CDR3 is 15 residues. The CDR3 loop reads CASSEFSRTTGELFF. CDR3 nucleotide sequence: TGCGCCAGCAGTGAATTTAGCCGCACCACCGGGGAGCTGTTTTTT.

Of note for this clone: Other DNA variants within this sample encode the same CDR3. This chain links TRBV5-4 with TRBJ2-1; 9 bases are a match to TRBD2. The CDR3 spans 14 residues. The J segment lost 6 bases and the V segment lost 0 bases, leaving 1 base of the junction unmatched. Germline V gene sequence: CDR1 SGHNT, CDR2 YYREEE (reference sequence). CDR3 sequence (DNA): TGTGCCAGCAGCTTGGAACTAGCGGGCAATGAGCAGTTCTTC. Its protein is CASSLELAGNEQFF.

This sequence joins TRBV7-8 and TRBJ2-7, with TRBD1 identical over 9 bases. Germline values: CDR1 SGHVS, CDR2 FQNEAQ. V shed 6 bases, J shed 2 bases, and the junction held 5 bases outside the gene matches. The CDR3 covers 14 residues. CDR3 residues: CASRSGQGPYEQYF. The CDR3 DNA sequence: TGTGCCAGCAGATCGGGACAGGGTCCCTACGAGCAGTACTTC.

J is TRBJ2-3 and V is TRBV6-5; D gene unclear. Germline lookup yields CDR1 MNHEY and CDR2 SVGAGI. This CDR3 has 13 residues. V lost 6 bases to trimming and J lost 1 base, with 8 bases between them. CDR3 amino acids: CASRSLGTDTQYF. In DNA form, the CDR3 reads TGTGCCAGCAGGTCCCTAGGCACAGATACGCAGTATTTT.

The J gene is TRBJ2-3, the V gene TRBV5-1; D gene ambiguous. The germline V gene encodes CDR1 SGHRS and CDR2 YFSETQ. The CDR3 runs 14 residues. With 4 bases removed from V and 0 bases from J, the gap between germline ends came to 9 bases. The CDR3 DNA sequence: TGCGCCAGCAGCCTCCCGGGTAGCACAGATACGCAGTATTTT. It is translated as CASSLPGSTDTQYF.

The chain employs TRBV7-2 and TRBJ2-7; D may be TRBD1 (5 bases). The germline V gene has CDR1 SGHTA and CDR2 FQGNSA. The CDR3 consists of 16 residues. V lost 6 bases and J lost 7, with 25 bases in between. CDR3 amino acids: CASSFQGYSDKGEQYF. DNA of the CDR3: TGTGCCAGCAGTTTCCAAGGTTATTCCGACAAGGGGGAGCAGTACTTC.

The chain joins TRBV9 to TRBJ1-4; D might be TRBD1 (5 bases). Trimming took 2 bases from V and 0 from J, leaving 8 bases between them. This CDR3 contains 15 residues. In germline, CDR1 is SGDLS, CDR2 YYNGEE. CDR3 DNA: TGTGCCAGCAGCGTCGGGACTGCAACTAATGAAAAACTGTTTTTT. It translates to CASSVGTATNEKLFF.

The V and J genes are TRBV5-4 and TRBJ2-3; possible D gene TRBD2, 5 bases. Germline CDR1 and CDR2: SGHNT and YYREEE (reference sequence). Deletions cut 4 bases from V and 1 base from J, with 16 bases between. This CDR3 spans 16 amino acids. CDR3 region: CASSPPRGSGTDTQYF. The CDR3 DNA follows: TGTGCCAGCAGCCCCCCCCGAGGGTCCGGCACAGATACGCAGTATTTT.

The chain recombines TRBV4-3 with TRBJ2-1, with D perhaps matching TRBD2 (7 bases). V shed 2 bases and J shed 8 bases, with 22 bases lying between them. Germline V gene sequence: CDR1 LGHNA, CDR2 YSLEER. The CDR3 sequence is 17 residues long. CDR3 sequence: CASSQTYEGEGLYEQFF. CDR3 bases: TGCGCCAGCAGCCAAACATACGAGGGGGAGGGCCTCTATGAGCAGTTCTTC.

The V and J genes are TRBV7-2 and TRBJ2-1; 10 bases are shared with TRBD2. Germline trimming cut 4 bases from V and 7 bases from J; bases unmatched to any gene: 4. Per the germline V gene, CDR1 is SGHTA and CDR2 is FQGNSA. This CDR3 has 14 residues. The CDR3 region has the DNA TGTGCCAGCAGCTCTAGCGGGAGTCGGAATGAGCAGTTCTTC. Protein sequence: CASSSSGSRNEQFF.

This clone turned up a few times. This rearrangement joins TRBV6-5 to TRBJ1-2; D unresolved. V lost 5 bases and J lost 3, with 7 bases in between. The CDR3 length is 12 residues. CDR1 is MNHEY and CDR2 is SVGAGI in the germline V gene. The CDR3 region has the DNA TGTGCCAGCAGTGAAGGAGACTATGGCTACACCTTC. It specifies CASSEGDYGYTF.

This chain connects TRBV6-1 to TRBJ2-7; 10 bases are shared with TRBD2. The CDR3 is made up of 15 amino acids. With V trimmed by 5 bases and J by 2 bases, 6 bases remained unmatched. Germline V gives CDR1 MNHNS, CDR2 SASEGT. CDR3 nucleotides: TGTGCCAGCAGTCCTCAGCGGGGGGGGACCTACGAGCAGTACTTC. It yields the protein CASSPQRGGTYEQYF.

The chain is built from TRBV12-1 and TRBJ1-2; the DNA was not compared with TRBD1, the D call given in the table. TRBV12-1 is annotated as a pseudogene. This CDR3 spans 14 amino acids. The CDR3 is CASSFLQQSHGYTF. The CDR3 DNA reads TGTGCCAGCAGCTTTCTACAGCAATCTCATGGCTACACCTTC.

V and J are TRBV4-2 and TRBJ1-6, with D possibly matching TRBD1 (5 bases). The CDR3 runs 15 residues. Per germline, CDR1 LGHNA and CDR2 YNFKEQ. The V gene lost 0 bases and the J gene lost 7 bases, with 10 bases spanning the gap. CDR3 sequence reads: CASSQETATNSPLHF. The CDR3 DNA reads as TGTGCCAGCAGCCAAGAGACAGCTACCAATTCACCCCTCCACTTT.

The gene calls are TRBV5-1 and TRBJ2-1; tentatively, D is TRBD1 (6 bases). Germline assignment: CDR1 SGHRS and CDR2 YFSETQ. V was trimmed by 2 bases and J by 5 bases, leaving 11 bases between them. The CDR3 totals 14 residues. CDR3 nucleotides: TGCGCCAGCAGCTTCTCCGGGACACACAATGAGCAGTTCTTC. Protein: CASSFSGTHNEQFF.

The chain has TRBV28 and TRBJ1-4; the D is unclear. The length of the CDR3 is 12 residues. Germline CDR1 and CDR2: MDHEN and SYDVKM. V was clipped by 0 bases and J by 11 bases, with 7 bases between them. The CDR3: CASSLWEDKLFF. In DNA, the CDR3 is TGTGCCAGCAGTTTATGGGAGGACAAACTGTTTTTT.

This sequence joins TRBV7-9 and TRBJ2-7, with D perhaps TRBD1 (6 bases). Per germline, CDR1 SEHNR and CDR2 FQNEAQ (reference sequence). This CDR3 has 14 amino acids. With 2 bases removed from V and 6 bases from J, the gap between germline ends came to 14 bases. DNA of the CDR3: TGTGCCAGCAGCTTACAAACAGGGCCGGTCGAGCAGTACTTC. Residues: CASSLQTGPVEQYF.

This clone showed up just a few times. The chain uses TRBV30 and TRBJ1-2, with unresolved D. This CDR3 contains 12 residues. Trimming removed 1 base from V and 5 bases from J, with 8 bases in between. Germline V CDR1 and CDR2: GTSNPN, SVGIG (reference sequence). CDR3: CAWSGEWYGYTF. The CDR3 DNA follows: TGTGCCTGGAGTGGGGAGTGGTATGGCTACACCTTC.

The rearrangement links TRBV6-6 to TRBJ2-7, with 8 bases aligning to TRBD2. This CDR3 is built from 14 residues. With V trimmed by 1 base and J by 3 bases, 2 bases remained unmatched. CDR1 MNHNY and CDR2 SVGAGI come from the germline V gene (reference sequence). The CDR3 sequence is CASSYWLAGYEQYF. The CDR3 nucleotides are TGTGCCAGCAGTTACTGGCTAGCGGGCTACGAGCAGTACTTC.

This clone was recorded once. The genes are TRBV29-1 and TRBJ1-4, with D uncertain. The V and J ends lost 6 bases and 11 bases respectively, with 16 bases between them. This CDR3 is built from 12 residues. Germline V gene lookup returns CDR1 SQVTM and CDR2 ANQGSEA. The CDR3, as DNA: TGCAGCGTGGAAACCCGAGAGAGGAAACTGTTTTTT. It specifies CSVETRERKLFF.

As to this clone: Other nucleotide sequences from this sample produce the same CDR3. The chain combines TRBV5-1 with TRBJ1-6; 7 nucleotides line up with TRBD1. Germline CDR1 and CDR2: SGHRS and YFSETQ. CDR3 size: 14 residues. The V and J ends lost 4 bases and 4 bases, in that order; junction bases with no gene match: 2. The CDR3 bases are TGCGCCAGCAGCCTGGGACAGTATAATTCACCCCTCCACTTT. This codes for CASSLGQYNSPLHF.

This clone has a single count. CDR3 region: CASSEDRLQDSPLHF. CDR3 nucleotides: TGTGCCAGCAGTGAAGACAGGCTCCAAGATTCACCCCTCCACTTT. The chain carries TRBV25-1 and TRBJ1-6; TRBD1 might be the D (6 bases). The CDR3 contains 15 residues. Trimming removed 2 bases from V and 8 bases from J, with 13 bases in between. Germline V gene data show CDR1 as MGHDK and CDR2 as SYGVNS.

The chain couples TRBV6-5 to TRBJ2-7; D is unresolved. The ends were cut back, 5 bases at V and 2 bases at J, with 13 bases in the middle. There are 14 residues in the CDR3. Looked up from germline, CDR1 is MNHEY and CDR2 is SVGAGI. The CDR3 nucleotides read TGTGCCAGCAGTCACCCCGACACCCCCTACGAGCAGTACTTC. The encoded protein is CASSHPDTPYEQYF.

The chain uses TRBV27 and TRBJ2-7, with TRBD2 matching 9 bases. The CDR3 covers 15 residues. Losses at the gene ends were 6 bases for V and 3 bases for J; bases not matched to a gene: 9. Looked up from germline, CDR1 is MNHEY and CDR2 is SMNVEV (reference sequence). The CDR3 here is CASRASGAPLYEQYF. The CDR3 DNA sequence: TGTGCCAGCAGAGCTAGCGGGGCGCCACTCTACGAGCAGTACTTC.

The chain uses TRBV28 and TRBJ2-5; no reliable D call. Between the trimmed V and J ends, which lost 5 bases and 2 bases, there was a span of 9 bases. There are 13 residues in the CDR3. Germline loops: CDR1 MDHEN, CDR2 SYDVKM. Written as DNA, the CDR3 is TGTGCCAGCAGTAGTCCTATACAAGAGACCCAGTACTTC. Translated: CASSSPIQETQYF. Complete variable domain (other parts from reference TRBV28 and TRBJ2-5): DVKVTQSSRYLVKRTGEKVFLECVQDMDHENMFWYRQDPGLGLRLIYFSYDVKMKEKGDIPEGYSVSREKKERFSLILESASTNQTSMYLCASSSPIQETQYFGPGTRLLVL.

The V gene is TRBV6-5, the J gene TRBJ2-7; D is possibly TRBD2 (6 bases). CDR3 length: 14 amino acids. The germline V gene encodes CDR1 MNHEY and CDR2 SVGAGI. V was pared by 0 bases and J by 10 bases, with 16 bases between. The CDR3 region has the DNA TGTGCCAGCAGTTACTCCCGGGGAGGACGTACCCAGTACTTC. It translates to CASSYSRGGRTQYF.

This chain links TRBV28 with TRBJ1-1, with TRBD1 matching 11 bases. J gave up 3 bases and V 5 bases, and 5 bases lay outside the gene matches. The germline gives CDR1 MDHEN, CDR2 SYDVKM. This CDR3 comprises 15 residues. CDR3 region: CASSPWTGGYTEAFF. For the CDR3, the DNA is TGTGCCAGCAGTCCATGGACAGGGGGCTACACTGAAGCTTTCTTT.